Listed here are 14 T cell receptor beta chains from one sample, sequenced in a study of early stage breast cancer tumors (dated by TCRdb to about 2017). Libraries were made using the immunoSEQ multiplex PCR assay. What TCRdb holds here is the immuneACCESS table cut down to in-frame rearrangements. Part of the clones is not present; checked against another copy, under half of the missing clones reflect an unresolved V gene, and the others are unexplained. The sample table contains approximately 48,000 clones; only one count was recorded for about nine tenths of them. The ten largest account for 5% of the sample. The sequencing sample was made of blood. These receptor sequences come from a person between 65 and 80 years old with breast cancer.

The V gene is TRBV6-6, the J gene TRBJ2-5; D might be TRBD2 (5 bases). The CDR3 contains 14 residues. V lost 8 bases to trimming and J lost 1 base, with 14 bases between them. In germline, CDR1 is MNHNY, CDR2 SVGAGI (reference sequence). CDR3 nucleotides: TGTGCCAGCGTCAGATCGGGGTCCCAAGAGACCCAGTACTTC. It encodes CASVRSGSQETQYF.

This chain links TRBV5-1 with TRBJ1-3; possibly TRBD1 for D (6 bases). From germline, CDR1 is SGHRS and CDR2 YFSETQ. This CDR3 is 15 amino acids long. V dropped 2 bases and J dropped 2 bases, with 11 bases sitting between them. The CDR3 reads CASSFGGPPGNTIYF. The CDR3 coding sequence is TGCGCCAGCAGCTTCGGGGGGCCCCCTGGAAACACCATATATTTT.

The chain has TRBV28 and TRBJ2-7, with 11 bases matching TRBD2. Germline lookup yields CDR1 MDHEN and CDR2 SYDVKM. The junction had 4 bases not matched to a gene; V was cut back by 3 bases and J by 9 bases. This CDR3 comprises 13 residues. Here the CDR3 DNA reads TGTGCCAGCAGTTTGACTAGCGGGATTGTGCAGTACTTC. This encodes CASSLTSGIVQYF. The full variable domain, with the rest looked up from reference TRBV28 and TRBJ2-7, is DVKVTQSSRYLVKRTGEKVFLECVQDMDHENMFWYRQDPGLGLRLIYFSYDVKMKEKGDIPEGYSVSREKKERFSLILESASTNQTSMYLCASSLTSGIVQYFGPGTRLTVT.

The chain has TRBV28 and TRBJ1-1; TRBD1 might be the D (5 bases). Germline V gives CDR1 MDHEN, CDR2 SYDVKM. CDR3 length equals 14 residues. The V end lost 6 bases, the J end lost 5 bases, and 16 bases lay between the germline ends. This chain's CDR3 is CASRAPGGMTEAFF. The CDR3, as DNA: TGTGCCAGCAGGGCCCCTGGGGGGATGACTGAAGCTTTCTTT.

This clone was counted a single time. This sequence joins TRBV19 and TRBJ1-2, with a weak D call TRBD1 (6 bases). Germline V gene sequence: CDR1 LNHDA, CDR2 SQIVND (reference sequence). V dropped 8 bases and J dropped 4 bases, with 14 bases sitting between them. CDR3 size: 13 residues. The chain's CDR3 is CASHKAGAYGYTF. CDR3 nucleotide sequence: TGTGCCAGTCATAAGGCAGGGGCCTATGGCTACACCTTC.

The CDR3 sequence is CASSLRLAWNTGELFF. Written as DNA, the CDR3 is TGTGCCAGCAGCTTGAGGCTAGCGTGGAACACCGGGGAGCTGTTTTTT. The chain employs TRBV5-4 and TRBJ2-2; D possibly corresponds to TRBD2 (6 bases). Germline CDR1 SGHNT, CDR2 YYREEE (reference sequence). Trimming removed 1 base from V and 1 base from J, with 11 bases in between. This CDR3 has 16 residues. Looking up the rest from reference TRBV5-4 and TRBJ2-2 gives the full variable domain: ETGVTQSPTHLIKTRGQQVTLRCSSQSGHNTVSWYQQALGQGPQFIFQYYREEENGRGNFPPRFSGLQFPNYSSELNVNALELDDSALYLCASSLRLAWNTGELFFGEGSRLTVL.

This clone was seen only once. The rearrangement joins TRBV9 to TRBJ2-7, with D perhaps TRBD1 (7 bases). The CDR3 is 18 residues long. Looked up from germline, CDR1 is SGDLS and CDR2 is YYNGEE. V shed 2 bases and J shed 0 bases, with 21 bases lying between them. CDR3 sequence: CASSVVGGQMISSYEQYF. As DNA, the CDR3 is TGTGCCAGCAGCGTCGTGGGGGGACAGATGATTAGCTCCTACGAGCAGTACTTC.

The V gene is TRBV7-2, the J gene TRBJ2-2; the match to TRBD1 covers 8 bases. This CDR3 has 15 residues. V lost 6 bases to trimming and J lost 0 bases; unmatched junction nucleotides: 3. Germline V CDR1 and CDR2: SGHTA, FQGNSA. CDR3 sequence reads: CASSPQGANTGELFF. The CDR3 DNA sequence: TGTGCCAGCAGTCCACAGGGGGCGAACACCGGGGAGCTGTTTTTT.

The rearrangement uses TRBV18 and TRBJ1-1; D is ambiguous. This CDR3 has 17 residues. The V end lost 3 bases, the J end lost 5 bases, and 22 bases lay between the germline ends. Germline V gene data show CDR1 as KGHSH and CDR2 as LQKENI. The CDR3 spells CASSPYQESRSGTEAFF. DNA for the CDR3: TGTGCCAGCTCACCCTACCAAGAGTCCCGGTCGGGGACTGAAGCTTTCTTT.

V gene TRBV10-3 combines with J gene TRBJ2-2; TRBD2 agrees at 11 bases. Germline trimming cut 3 bases from V and 1 base from J; bases unmatched to any gene: 10. The germline gives CDR1 ENHRY, CDR2 SYGVKD. This CDR3 is 19 amino acids long. The CDR3 reads CAISDASGGIIGNTGELFF. The CDR3 DNA reads TGTGCCATCAGTGATGCTAGCGGGGGGATAATTGGGAACACCGGGGAGCTGTTTTTT.

This clone was counted a single time. The chain links TRBV9 to TRBJ1-2; a weak D match, TRBD1 (6 bases). V was clipped by 4 bases and J by 4 bases, with 14 bases between them. The CDR3 is 14 amino acids. Germline V gene sequence: CDR1 SGDLS, CDR2 YYNGEE. Here the CDR3 reads CASSPNDRFYGYTF. CDR3 nucleotide sequence: TGTGCCAGCAGCCCTAACGACAGGTTCTATGGCTACACCTTC.

The chain is built from TRBV11-2 and TRBJ1-2, with 7 bases identical to TRBD1. Germline trimming cut 3 bases from V and 6 bases from J; bases unmatched to any gene: 1. Germline CDR1 reads SGHAT; CDR2 reads FQNNGV. The length of the CDR3 is 12 residues. CDR3 in DNA: TGTGCCAGCAGCTTCAGGGGGGATGGCTACACCTTC. This encodes CASSFRGDGYTF. The full variable domain, in which reference TRBV11-2 and TRBJ1-2 provide the parts outside the CDR3, is EAGVAQSPRYKIIEKRQSVAFWCNPISGHATLYWYQQILGQGPKLLIQFQNNGVVDDSQLPKDRFSAERLKGVDSTLKIQPAKLEDSAVYLCASSFRGDGYTFGSGTRLTVV.

The chain combines TRBV7-9 with TRBJ2-1; D might be TRBD2 (6 bases). Looked up from germline, CDR1 is SEHNR and CDR2 is FQNEAQ (reference sequence). Trimming left V 0 bases short and J 10 bases short, with 28 bases between. The CDR3 extends over 19 amino acids. For the CDR3, the DNA is TGTGCCAGCAGCTTAGCCGACTTGTACGGGGCCCCAGAGGAGGGAGAGCAGTTCTTC. Its translation: CASSLADLYGAPEEGEQFF.

The chain couples TRBV6-1 to TRBJ1-3, with 9 bases lining up with TRBD1. Germline V gene data show CDR1 as MNHNS and CDR2 as SASEGT. The V gene end was trimmed by 2 bases and the J gene end by 2 bases; junction bases not matched to a gene: 7. The CDR3 spans 17 residues. CDR3 nucleotide sequence: TGTGCCAGCAGTGAACGCTTGGGGACAGGGCCTGGAAACACCATATATTTT. It is translated as CASSERLGTGPGNTIYF.